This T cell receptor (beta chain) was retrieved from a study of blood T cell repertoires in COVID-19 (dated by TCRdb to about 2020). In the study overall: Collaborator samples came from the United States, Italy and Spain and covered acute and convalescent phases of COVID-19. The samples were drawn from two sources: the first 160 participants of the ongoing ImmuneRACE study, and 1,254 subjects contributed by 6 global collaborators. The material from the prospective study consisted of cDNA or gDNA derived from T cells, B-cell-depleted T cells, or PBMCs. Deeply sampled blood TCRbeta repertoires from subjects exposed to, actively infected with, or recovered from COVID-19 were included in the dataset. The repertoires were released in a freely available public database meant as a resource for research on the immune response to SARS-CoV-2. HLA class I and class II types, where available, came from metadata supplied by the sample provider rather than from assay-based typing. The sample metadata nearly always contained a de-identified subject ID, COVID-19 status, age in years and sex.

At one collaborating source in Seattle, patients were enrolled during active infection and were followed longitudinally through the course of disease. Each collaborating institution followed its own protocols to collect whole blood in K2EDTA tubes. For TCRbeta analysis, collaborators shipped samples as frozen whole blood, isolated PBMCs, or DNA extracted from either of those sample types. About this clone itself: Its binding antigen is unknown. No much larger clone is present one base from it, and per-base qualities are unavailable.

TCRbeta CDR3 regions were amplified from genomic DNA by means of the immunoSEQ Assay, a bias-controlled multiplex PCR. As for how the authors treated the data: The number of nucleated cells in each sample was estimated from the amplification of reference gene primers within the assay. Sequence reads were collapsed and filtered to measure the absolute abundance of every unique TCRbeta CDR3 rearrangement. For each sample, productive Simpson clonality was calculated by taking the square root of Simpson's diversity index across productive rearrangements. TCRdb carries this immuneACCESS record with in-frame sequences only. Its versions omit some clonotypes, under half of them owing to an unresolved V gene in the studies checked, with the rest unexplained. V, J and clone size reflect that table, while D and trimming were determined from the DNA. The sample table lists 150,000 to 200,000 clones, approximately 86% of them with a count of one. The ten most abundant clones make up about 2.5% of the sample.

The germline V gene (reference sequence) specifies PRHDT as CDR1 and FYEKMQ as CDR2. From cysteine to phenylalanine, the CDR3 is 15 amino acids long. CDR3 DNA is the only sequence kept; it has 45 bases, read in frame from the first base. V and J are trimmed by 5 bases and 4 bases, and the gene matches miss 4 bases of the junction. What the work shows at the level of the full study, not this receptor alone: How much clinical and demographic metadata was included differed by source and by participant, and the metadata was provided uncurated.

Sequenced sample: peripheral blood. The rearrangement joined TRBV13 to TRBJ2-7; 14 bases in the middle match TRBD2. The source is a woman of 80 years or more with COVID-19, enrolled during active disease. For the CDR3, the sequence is CASSPGLAGEYEQYF. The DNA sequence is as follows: TGTGCCAGCAGCCCGGGACTAGCGGGAGAATACGAGCAGTACTTC.